The clone carrying this T cell receptor beta chain was observed a single time. Antigen unknown. This specimen comes from a study of radiation and T cells in renal cell carcinoma. Study overall: Nephrectomy followed 15 Gy stereotactic body radiation by 4 weeks. Regarding the study as a whole: In blood, top tumor clones expanded by 2 weeks, shrinking by 4. No pretreatment tumor biopsies were available for baseline clonotypes.

The CDR3 totals 13 residues. Deletions cut 1 base from V and 6 bases from J, with 10 bases between. The germline V gene has CDR1 SGHDN and CDR2 FVKESK. Sequencing used immunoSEQ multiplex PCR; TCRdb keeps in-frame clones, though not all of them. The sample shows some 120,000 clones, more than 75% of them seen only once. Time point defined: blood 2 weeks post-SBRT. Described treatment: 15 Gy SBRT to primary tumor, nephrectomy 4 weeks later. Clear cell pathology was present in this patient's renal cell carcinoma. The starting material was blood, obtained from a patient whose treatment included radiotherapy and nephrectomy. The chain uses TRBV14 and TRBJ2-7, with D perhaps TRBD1 (6 bases). The receptor was isolated from a woman aged 70-85 years with renal cell carcinoma. As DNA, the CDR3 is TGTGCCAGCAGCCAAGCAGGGGCCGTCGAGCAGTACTTC. Its translation is CASSQAGAVEQYF.